This T cell receptor beta chain was identified during a study of T-cell memory formation after mild COVID-19. Using its own MiXCR run on the 5' RACE reads, TCRdb lists one record per CDR3 protein. Here the sample spans 250,000 to 300,000 distinct CDR3 sequences, 15% to 20% being singletons. The CDR3 totals 16 residues. V shed 11 bases, J shed 1 base, and the junction held 6 bases outside the gene matches. Germline assignment: CDR1 SGHTA and CDR2 FQGNSA. Sequences were obtained from PBMCs or a T cell subset sorted from them (not recorded which). V usage is TRBV7-2 and J usage is TRBJ2-3, with 16 bases matching TRBD2. This TCR was recovered from a man younger than 35 who had mild COVID-19 (a few samples of this study predate the infection). Cell type and time point are not known. The CDR3 loop reads CAPGTSGGAGTDTQYF. In nucleotides, the CDR3 is TGTGCCCCTGGGACTAGCGGGGGGGCCGGCACAGATACGCAGTATTTT.